This TCR beta chain appears in the sequencing data of a study of human T cells and chemical hapten exposure. Study-wide background: Researchers reported sensitizing a 2 cm by 2 cm upper inner arm skin site with 2% DPC. TCR yields per sample varied, mainly owing to small pooled library volume differences.

The germline gives CDR1 KGHSY, CDR2 FQNENV. The length of the CDR3 is 15 residues. V was trimmed by 0 bases and J by 1 base, leaving 9 bases between them. One entry per CDR3 protein results from TCRdb running MiXCR on the RACE reads. The sample shows 65,000 to 90,000 distinct CDR3 sequences, 5% to 8.5% of them seen only once. Noted time point: patch test 2, 6 weeks after DPC sensitization. Treatment denoted: therapeutic diphenylcyclopropenone sensitization with weekly scalp DPC. Unfractionated whole blood yielded the extracted total RNA. This clonotype was recorded at least ten times. The TCR originated in a woman in her thirties with alopecia areata. Some clones in this sample may be carry-over from other donors' samples. Specimen: whole blood, collected in connection with sensitization to the hapten diphenylcyclopropenone (DPC). The chain has TRBV16 and TRBJ1-1; a weak D match, TRBD1 (5 bases). CDR3 sequence: CASSQSGTGNTEAFF. CDR3 coding DNA: TGTGCCAGCAGCCAATCTGGGACGGGGAACACTGAAGCTTTCTTT.